This TCR beta chain originates from a study of radiation and T cells in renal cell carcinoma. Study-wide background: Nephrectomy followed 15 Gy stereotactic body radiation by 4 weeks. General observations from the study: In blood, top tumor clones expanded by 2 weeks, shrinking by 4. Without pretreatment biopsies, baseline tumor clonotype presence was undetermined.

The method was immunoSEQ multiplex PCR; TCRdb's version includes in-frame clones alone and lacks a portion of them. This sample carries about 91,000 clones, about four fifths of them seen once, and the ten largest clones take less than 7%. Time point: baseline pretreatment blood. Described treatment: 15 Gy SBRT to primary tumor, nephrectomy 4 weeks later. Serial blood draws occurred at baseline and 2 and 4 weeks post-SBRT. There are 14 residues in the CDR3. Looked up from germline, CDR1 is MDHEN and CDR2 is SYDVKM. Trimming shortened V by 8 bases and J by 4 bases, and 14 bases separated the two germline ends. Note on this clone: The target antigen is unknown.

The genes are TRBV28 and TRBJ2-2, with D tentatively TRBD2 (5 bases). This sample comprised blood, obtained from a patient whose treatment included radiotherapy and nephrectomy. The receptor was isolated from a man in his sixties with renal cell carcinoma. The CDR3: CASVLSDLTGELFF. Written as DNA, the CDR3 is TGTGCCAGCGTACTTAGCGATCTCACCGGGGAGCTGTTTTTT. Drawing the rest from reference TRBV28 and TRBJ2-2, the complete variable domain is DVKVTQSSRYLVKRTGEKVFLECVQDMDHENMFWYRQDPGLGLRLIYFSYDVKMKEKGDIPEGYSVSREKKERFSLILESASTNQTSMYLCASVLSDLTGELFFGEGSRLTVL.